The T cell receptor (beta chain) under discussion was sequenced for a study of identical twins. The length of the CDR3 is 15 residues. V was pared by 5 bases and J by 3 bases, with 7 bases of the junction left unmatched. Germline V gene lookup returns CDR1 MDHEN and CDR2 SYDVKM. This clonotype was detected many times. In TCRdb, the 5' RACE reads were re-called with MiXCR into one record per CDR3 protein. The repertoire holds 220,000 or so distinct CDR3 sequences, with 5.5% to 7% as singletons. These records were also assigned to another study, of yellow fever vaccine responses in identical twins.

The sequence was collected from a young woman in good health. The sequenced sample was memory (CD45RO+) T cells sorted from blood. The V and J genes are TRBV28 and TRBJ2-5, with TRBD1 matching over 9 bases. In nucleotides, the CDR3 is TGTGCCAGCAGTCCCCGCTGGACAGGGGAAGAGACCCAGTACTTC. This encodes CASSPRWTGEETQYF.